What follows describes a single T cell receptor beta chain. Its antigen is as yet unknown. Generation of TCR beta cDNA was performed by 5'RACE template switching incorporating UMIs. Following a re-call of the 5' RACE reads, TCRdb has one entry per CDR3 protein and lacks DNA. The sample data list some 300,000 distinct CDR3 sequences. This entry belongs to a study of T cells expressing NK-cell markers. As for the study in general: The study drew TCR beta repertoires from sorted CD3+CD56+NKG2C+, CD3+CD56+NKG2C- and CD3+CD56-NKG2C+ T cells.

The CDR3 sequence is 15 residues long. Germline V lookup: CDR1 SGHRS, CDR2 YFSETQ. Points from the study as a whole: The dominant NKG2C+ clonotypes represented 1.0-7.0% of CD8+ T cells in five or six donors.

This clonotype was obtained from a young man in good health. The chain joins TRBV5-1 to TRBJ2-5; TCRdb proposes TRBD1, but this gene call is untestable without DNA. Sequences were obtained from blood T cells: a sorted CD56 or NKG2C T cell subset, CD4+ or CD8+ T cells, or bulk PBMC T cells (not recorded which). The CDR3 spells CASSQSTGAQETQYF.